Shown below are 28 T cell receptor beta chains from a single sample sequenced in a study of cytomegalovirus exposure and HLA in healthy donors. The PCR made use of 60 Vbeta and 13 Jbeta primers. Generated by immunoSEQ multiplex PCR, the TCRdb table keeps only in-frame clones and is missing some. Counted here are under 250,000 clones, roughly 84% occurring once; the ten biggest clones make up around 1.7%. Sequenced material: PBMCs. All receptors derive from a man aged 45-65 years in good health and CMV-seronegative.

The chain carries TRBV14 and TRBJ2-3; D possibly corresponds to TRBD2 (6 bases). Germline V gene lookup returns CDR1 SGHDN and CDR2 FVKESK. The CDR3 has 16 amino acids. The V gene lost 1 base and the J gene lost 5 bases, with 16 bases spanning the gap. The CDR3 DNA reads as TGTGCCAGCAGCCAAGGTAGTAGCGGAGGGGAAGATACGCAGTATTTT. Translating it yields CASSQGSSGGEDTQYF.

This clone was seen once. The chain uses TRBV27 and TRBJ1-5, with D possibly matching TRBD1 (6 bases). The CDR3 has 15 amino acids. The germline V and J ends were trimmed by 6 bases and 0 bases, with 12 bases remaining between them. Germline V gene lookup returns CDR1 MNHEY and CDR2 SMNVEV (reference sequence). CDR3 sequence: CASRYSGDSNQPQHF. CDR3 bases: TGTGCCAGCAGGTACTCAGGGGATAGCAATCAGCCCCAGCATTTT.

V and J are TRBV10-3 and TRBJ1-2, with D unclear. Germline values: CDR1 ENHRY, CDR2 SYGVKD. The CDR3 length is 13 residues. The V end lost 3 bases, the J end lost 4 bases, and 9 bases lay between the germline ends. In DNA, the CDR3 is TGTGCCATCAGTGATCGCGCGATCTATGGCTACACCTTC. Its protein product is CAISDRAIYGYTF.

This chain joins TRBV27 and TRBJ1-1; 7 nucleotides align to TRBD1. This CDR3 comprises 13 residues. With V trimmed by 4 bases and J by 4 bases, 3 bases remained unmatched. Germline V gives CDR1 MNHEY, CDR2 SMNVEV (reference sequence). This chain's CDR3 is CASSSAGGTEAFF. The CDR3 DNA follows: TGTGCCAGCAGTTCAGCAGGGGGCACTGAAGCTTTCTTT.

This clone appeared a few times. Other DNA sequences of this sample code for an identical CDR3. The CDR3 region has the DNA TGTGCCAGCAGTGAAAGACGGACAGGGGGGAATCAGCCCCAGCATTTT. This translates into CASSERRTGGNQPQHF. The rearrangement joins TRBV6-1 to TRBJ1-5; 10 positions agree with TRBD1. The J segment lost 4 bases and the V segment lost 2 bases, leaving 5 bases of the junction unmatched. The CDR3 extends over 16 amino acids. CDR1 and CDR2 from the germline V gene are MNHNS and SASEGT.

The chain carries TRBV5-1 and TRBJ2-6; no definite D call. The germline V gene has CDR1 SGHRS and CDR2 YFSETQ. Trimming removed 0 bases at V and 0 bases at J, with 10 bases between. The CDR3 covers 17 residues. CDR3 nucleotide sequence: TGCGCCAGCAGCTTGGGCCACCGAGACTCTGGGGCCAACGTCCTGACTTTC. As protein: CASSLGHRDSGANVLTF.

On this clone: In this CDR3 the conserved last residue, phenylalanine or tryptophan, is missing, so a read error is likely. CDR3: CSVEGSPTGTDLGYTL. The DNA for the CDR3 is TGCAGCGTTGAAGGATCGCCAACCGGGACAGACCTTGGCTACACCCTC. J is TRBJ1-2 and V is TRBV29-1; 7 nucleotides line up with TRBD1. The CDR3 is 16 residues long. CDR1 is SQVTM, CDR2 ANQGSEA, per germline. With V trimmed by 1 base and J by 7 bases, 15 bases remained unmatched.

Remarks on this clone: The same CDR3 can be traced to other DNA sequences in this sample. This chain links TRBV7-6 with TRBJ2-3, with 13 bases fitting TRBD2. V shed 6 bases and J 1 base; nucleotides not matched to a gene: 4. This CDR3 region has 16 residues. Looked up from germline, CDR1 is SGHVS and CDR2 is FNYEAQ. The CDR3 DNA follows: TGTGCCAGCAGTCTCGGACTAGCGGGAGGCACAGATACGCAGTATTTT. This translates into CASSLGLAGGTDTQYF.

The V and J genes are TRBV11-2 and TRBJ2-6; 8 nucleotides match TRBD1. The CDR3 covers 17 residues. Losses at the gene ends were 5 bases for V and 4 bases for J; bases not matched to a gene: 10. Germline V gives CDR1 SGHAT, CDR2 FQNNGV. The DNA of the CDR3 is TGTGCCAGCAGCCCAACAGGGGGAAGGGCCGGGGCCAACGTCCTGACTTTC. Residues: CASSPTGGRAGANVLTF.

The V gene is TRBV29-1, the J gene TRBJ2-5, with D perhaps matching TRBD2 (6 bases). The length of the CDR3 is 14 residues. V was trimmed by 7 bases and J by 4 bases, leaving 19 bases between them. Germline CDR1 and CDR2: SQVTM and ANQGSEA. Here the CDR3 DNA reads TGCAGCGCCCTGGGGGGAGGCATGGGAGAGACCCAGTACTTC. Translation: CSALGGGMGETQYF.

This chain joins TRBV6-1 and TRBJ2-1; a weak D match, TRBD2 (6 bases). CDR1 MNHNS and CDR2 SASEGT come from the germline V gene. CDR3 size: 15 residues. The V end was cut by 8 bases, the J end by 0 bases, with 14 bases between. The CDR3 coding sequence is TGTGCCAGCGACGAGGGACTGAGCTCCTACAATGAGCAGTTCTTC. It translates to CASDEGLSSYNEQFF.

The CDR3 DNA reads TGTGCCAGCAGTCCTGGGGGGAGAGAGAACACTGAAGCTTTCTTT. Its translation is CASSPGGRENTEAFF. The chain joins TRBV25-1 to TRBJ1-1, with a weak D call TRBD1 (5 bases). The ends were cut back, 5 bases at V and 1 base at J, with 14 bases in the middle. Germline V CDR1 and CDR2: MGHDK, SYGVNS. CDR3 length: 15 amino acids.

The chain links TRBV28 to TRBJ1-5; D is unresolved. The V end lost 2 bases, the J end lost 5 bases, and 10 bases lay between the germline ends. The CDR3 extends over 14 amino acids. Germline lookup yields CDR1 MDHEN and CDR2 SYDVKM. DNA of the CDR3: TGTGCCAGCAGTTTAAGGCAGGCCCATCAGCCCCAGCATTTT. Protein product: CASSLRQAHQPQHF.

This clone was seen only a few times. The rearrangement uses TRBV7-9 and TRBJ2-7, with D perhaps matching TRBD2 (6 bases). This CDR3 has 15 amino acids. Trimming took off 5 bases at V and 3 bases at J, with 17 bases between the two ends. Germline V gene sequence: CDR1 SEHNR, CDR2 FQNEAQ (reference sequence). CDR3 sequence: CASSPSRTGVYEQYF. CDR3 DNA sequence: TGTGCCAGCAGCCCTTCCCGGACGGGAGTCTACGAGCAGTACTTC.

The chain recombines TRBV5-1 with TRBJ2-5, with 7 bases matching TRBD1. The end of the DNA fits TRBJ2-7 better, so the J call may be wrong. The germline V gene encodes CDR1 SGHRS and CDR2 YFSETQ. This CDR3 is built from 13 residues. CDR3 coding DNA: TGCGCCAGCAGCGGGGACAGATTCTACGAGCAGTACTTC. Translating it yields CASSGDRFYEQYF.

The J gene is TRBJ2-7, the V gene TRBV7-8; 7 bases match TRBD2. Germline V lookup: CDR1 SGHVS, CDR2 FQNEAQ. The V gene end was trimmed by 2 bases and the J gene end by 3 bases; junction bases not matched to a gene: 4. The CDR3 contains 14 residues. The CDR3 sequence is CASSLRLADYEQYF. As DNA, the CDR3 is TGTGCCAGCAGCTTAAGGCTAGCGGACTACGAGCAGTACTTC.

The V gene is TRBV5-4, the J gene TRBJ2-1; weak D call: TRBD1 (6 bases). Deletions cut 3 bases from V and 1 base from J, with 8 bases between. This CDR3 is 14 amino acids long. Germline V gene sequence: CDR1 SGHNT, CDR2 YYREEE (reference sequence). CDR3 coding DNA: TGTGCCAGCAGCTCTCAGGGGTCCTACAATGAGCAGTTCTTC. Protein product: CASSSQGSYNEQFF. Looking up the rest from reference TRBV5-4 and TRBJ2-1 gives the full variable domain: ETGVTQSPTHLIKTRGQQVTLRCSSQSGHNTVSWYQQALGQGPQFIFQYYREEENGRGNFPPRFSGLQFPNYSSELNVNALELDDSALYLCASSSQGSYNEQFFGPGTRLTVL.

The rearrangement links TRBV6-5 to TRBJ2-7; D unclear. The V gene's germline CDR1 is MNHEY and CDR2 SVGAGI. Trimming took 3 bases from V and 4 from J, leaving 7 bases between them. The CDR3 sequence is 12 residues long. CDR3 protein: CASSYVQYEQYF. The CDR3 nucleotides read TGTGCCAGCAGTTATGTTCAATACGAGCAGTACTTC.

The DNA for the CDR3 is TGTGCCAGCAGCAAAGTTAGGGGGTTTGAGGGGGCTGGATACGAGCAGTACTTC. Protein sequence: CASSKVRGFEGAGYEQYF. The rearrangement joins TRBV21-1 to TRBJ2-7; TRBD1, the table's D call, was not compared with the DNA. TRBV21-1 is flagged as a pseudogene. CDR3 length equals 18 residues.

V usage is TRBV28 and J usage is TRBJ1-5; 8 bases align to TRBD1. Germline V gene lookup returns CDR1 MDHEN and CDR2 SYDVKM. The CDR3 loop spans 16 amino acids. With 5 bases clipped from V and 0 bases from J, the junction kept 6 bases outside the gene matches. The CDR3 bases are TGTGCCAGCAGTCCTAGCGACAGGGGTAGCAATCAGCCCCAGCATTTT. Translating it yields CASSPSDRGSNQPQHF.

As for this clone: Other DNA sequences in this specimen translate into the identical CDR3. The rearrangement links TRBV30 to TRBJ2-2; D possibly corresponds to TRBD2 (6 bases). V lost 0 bases and J lost 4, with 6 bases in between. Germline V CDR1 and CDR2: GTSNPN, SVGIG (reference sequence). The CDR3 is 13 amino acids. The DNA of the CDR3 is TGTGCCTGGAGTGTGGGGGGCACCGGGGAGCTGTTTTTT. Protein sequence: CAWSVGGTGELFF.

The chain joins TRBV6-6 to TRBJ2-2; D is perhaps TRBD1 (5 bases). Germline V gene lookup returns CDR1 MNHNY and CDR2 SVGAGI (reference sequence). Deletions cut 8 bases from V and 9 bases from J, with 10 bases between. The CDR3 contains 11 residues. CDR3 sequence (DNA): TGTGCCAGCCACCAGGGTAGGGAGCTGTTTTTT. It translates to CASHQGRELFF.

The chain uses TRBV27 and TRBJ1-5; 8 nucleotides match TRBD1. V was clipped by 0 bases and J by 7 bases; unmatched bases: 5. Germline-derived CDR1 and CDR2 are MNHEY and SMNVEV (reference sequence). The CDR3 totals 15 residues. The CDR3 here is CASSLSRGPGQPQHF. The CDR3 DNA follows: TGTGCCAGCAGTTTATCCAGGGGGCCGGGGCAGCCCCAGCATTTT.

This clone occurred once. This CDR3 is CASSSTQGSYNEQFF. The CDR3 region has the DNA TGTGCCAGCAGCTCAACACAGGGATCCTACAATGAGCAGTTCTTC. The chain is built from TRBV7-9 and TRBJ2-1; D perhaps matches TRBD1 (6 bases). Germline V lookup: CDR1 SEHNR, CDR2 FQNEAQ (reference sequence). The CDR3 is 15 residues long. V dropped 4 bases and J dropped 1 base, with 11 bases sitting between them. Complete variable domain (other parts from reference TRBV7-9 and TRBJ2-1): DTGVSQNPRHKITKRGQNVTFRCDPISEHNRLYWYRQTLGQGPEFLTYFQNEAQLEKSRLLSDRFSAERPKGSFSTLEIQRTEQGDSAMYLCASSSTQGSYNEQFFGPGTRLTVL.

V and J are TRBV5-1 and TRBJ2-5; maybe TRBD2 (5 bases). V was clipped by 0 bases and J by 5 bases, with 8 bases between them. This CDR3 is 13 amino acids long. Germline-derived CDR1 and CDR2 are SGHRS and YFSETQ. The CDR3 here is CASSLGEPETQYF. The CDR3 DNA follows: TGCGCCAGCAGCTTGGGGGAGCCTGAGACCCAGTACTTC.

The chain uses TRBV28 and TRBJ1-1; TRBD1 aligns across 7 bases. The junction had 7 bases not matched to a gene; V was cut back by 2 bases and J by 4 bases. Looked up from germline, CDR1 is MDHEN and CDR2 is SYDVKM. The CDR3 totals 15 residues. Here the CDR3 DNA reads TGTGCCAGCAGTTTAAAGCTAGGGGGCGTCACTGAAGCTTTCTTT. Protein sequence: CASSLKLGGVTEAFF. The entire variable domain, with the rest obtained from reference TRBV28 and TRBJ1-1, is as follows: DVKVTQSSRYLVKRTGEKVFLECVQDMDHENMFWYRQDPGLGLRLIYFSYDVKMKEKGDIPEGYSVSREKKERFSLILESASTNQTSMYLCASSLKLGGVTEAFFGQGTRLTVV.

The chain carries TRBV30 and TRBJ2-3; D gene uncertain. Germline values: CDR1 GTSNPN, CDR2 SVGIG (reference sequence). V was pared by 0 bases and J by 2 bases, with 12 bases between. The CDR3 extends over 15 amino acids. CDR3 nucleotide sequence: TGTGCCTGGAGTGTAAAACGTCAGTTCACAGATACGCAGTATTTT. The encoded protein is CAWSVKRQFTDTQYF.

V gene TRBV27 combines with J gene TRBJ2-7, with D tentatively TRBD1 (5 bases). The CDR3 length is 14 residues. Looked up from germline, CDR1 is MNHEY and CDR2 is SMNVEV (reference sequence). V was pared by 2 bases and J by 0 bases, with 8 bases between. As DNA, the CDR3 is TGTGCCAGCAGTTTAGTTCAGGGCTCCTACGAGCAGTACTTC. Translation gives CASSLVQGSYEQYF.